A selection of T cell receptor beta chains follows, all from one sample in a study of CD8+CD57+ T cells in acquired aplastic anemia. TCRdb re-called the reads through MiXCR, storing one row per CDR3 protein. Here the sample spans around 220,000 distinct CDR3 sequences, less than 60% being singletons. The material sequenced was sorted CD4+, CD8+, or CD8+CD57+ T cells (not recorded which) from PBMCs. The receptors come from a human donor with aplastic anemia. Both conserved end residues are part of each CDR3. Clone sizes are given selectively: once, few, many, or a class where the clone is expanded.

v_call	clone_size	j_call	cdr3_aa
TRBV20-1	many	TRBJ2-1	CSASSRKRGHSYNEQFF
TRBV5-1	many	TRBJ2-3	CASSLNSGGQGDTQYF
TRBV5-4	once	TRBJ2-7	CASSRPPSYEQYF
TRBV25-1	.	TRBJ1-5	CASSNTGFQPQHF
TRBV15	.	TRBJ1-1	CATSRDMNTEAFF
TRBV3-1	.	TRBJ1-2	CASSQRAGAGGGYTF
TRBV10-2	.	TRBJ2-7	CASSEGWSTYEQYF
TRBV5-5	many	TRBJ1-4	CASSDTGLGNEKLFF
TRBV29-1	once	TRBJ1-2	CSVEVLTGLEGYTF
TRBV12-3/TRBV12-4	once	.	CASSSTSGGHEQFF
TRBV7-9	.	TRBJ1-2	CASSSTGRRGYTF
TRBV7-8	.	TRBJ1-5	CASSLVFQVQPQHF
TRBV5-1	many	TRBJ1-1	CASSPRDTSLNTEAFF
TRBV5-1	.	TRBJ1-2	CASSPRDFVEEGYTF
TRBV10-3	.	TRBJ1-6	CAISRTGDSPLHF
TRBV5-6	many	TRBJ2-2	CASSLEGASGELFF
TRBV2	many	TRBJ2-3	CASSAGGSTDTQYF
TRBV24-1	many	TRBJ1-2	CATSDPDRGYGYTF
TRBV7-6	.	TRBJ1-6	CASSLGRGDSPLHF
TRBV7-9	many	TRBJ2-2	CASSLTTGELFF
TRBV2	.	TRBJ1-2	CASSQTRQSRSYGYTF
TRBV18	few	TRBJ2-7	CASSPPRAFSYEQYF